This is a list of T cell receptor beta chains from one sample in a study of cytomegalovirus exposure and HLA in healthy donors. Clones were sequenced by immunoSEQ multiplex PCR, and TCRdb holds only the in-frame ones, with some missing. The profile shows more than 150,000 clones, around 80% of them singletons. The sample comprised PBMCs. These receptors originate from a girl aged 10-17 years in good health and CMV-seropositive. The CDR3 runs from the conserved cysteine through the conserved F or W. D genes are given only for firm matches. Expanded clones are given a class, and other clones once, few, many or no size at all.

v_call,clone_size,j_call,d_call,cdr3_nt,cdr3_aa
TRBV4-3,few,TRBJ2-7,.,TGCGCCAGCAGCCAAGATAGCGCAGATTTTTCCTACGAGCAGTACTTC,CASSQDSADFSYEQYF
TRBV7-9,.,TRBJ2-1,.,TGTGCCAGCAGCTTAGCCTTTAGACCAGCATCGGGCAATGAGCAGTTCTTC,CASSLAFRPASGNEQFF
TRBV29-1,.,TRBJ1-2,TRBD1,TGCAGCGTTGAAGATCTGCTAGGGGGCTGGGATGGCTACACCTTC,CSVEDLLGGWDGYTF
TRBV30,once,TRBJ2-7,.,TGTGCCTGGAGAGTCGGAGCGAAGCTGTACTTC,CAWRVGAKLYF
TRBV6-1,once,TRBJ2-6,.,TGTGCCAGCAACAGGCCGGGTTCTGGGGCCAACGTCCTGACTTTC,CASNRPGSGANVLTF
TRBV6-5,few,TRBJ1-1,TRBD1,TGTGCCAGCAGTTACCGGGACAGGGTTGAAGCTTTCTTT,CASSYRDRVEAFF
TRBV18,once,TRBJ2-6,TRBD2,TGTGCCAGCTCAACAAGGGGCCGGGGGGGATCTGGGGCCAACGTCCTGACTTTC,CASSTRGRGGSGANVLTF
TRBV7-9,.,TRBJ2-1,TRBD2,TGTGCCAGCAGCCCGACTAGCGGGATGGATGAGCAGTTCTTC,CASSPTSGMDEQFF
TRBV7-2,.,TRBJ2-1,TRBD2,TGTGCCAGCAGGCCTAGCGGCTCCTACAATGAGCAGTTCTTC,CASRPSGSYNEQFF
TRBV6-5,.,TRBJ2-7,.,TGTGCCAGCAGTCCGCGTAGGAGGTCCTACGAGCAGTACTTC,CASSPRRRSYEQYF
TRBV6-5,.,TRBJ2-7,.,TGTGCCAGCAGTTACGGGACAAAAGAAACCTACGAGCAGTACTTC,CASSYGTKETYEQYF
TRBV7-9,.,TRBJ2-5,.,TGTGCCAGCAGCTTGCTCAGGGGCCAGACCCAGTACTTC,CASSLLRGQTQYF
TRBV15,.,TRBJ1-5,TRBD1,TGTGCCACCAGCAGAGAGGAGAAGACAGGGGTCGGTCAGCCCCAGCATTTT,CATSREEKTGVGQPQHF
TRBV12-5,.,TRBJ1-2,.,TGTGCTAGTGGTTTGGGTGAAAGGGGTGGCTACACCTTC,CASGLGERGGYTF
TRBV7-2,.,TRBJ2-7,.,TGTGCCAGCAGCTTACTAGGAGATTACGAGCAGTACTTC,CASSLLGDYEQYF
TRBV4-1,.,TRBJ2-7,TRBD1,TGCGCCAGCAGCCAAGGGAGGGGGACAGGCTCCTACGAGCAGTACTTC,CASSQGRGTGSYEQYF
TRBV27,.,TRBJ1-5,TRBD1,TGTGCCAGCAGTCCCGGGACAGGGAAGGGAATAAGCAATCAGCCCCAGCATTTT,CASSPGTGKGISNQPQHF
TRBV7-8,.,TRBJ1-1,TRBD1,TGTGCCAGCAGCTCCAAAGCCGGACAGGTTGGAACTGAAGCTTTCTTT,CASSSKAGQVGTEAFF
TRBV4-1,.,TRBJ2-4,.,TGCGCCAGCAGCCAAGGATCGGTACTCTCTCAGGGTAAAATGGGAAACATTCAGTACTTC,CASSQGSVLSQGKMGNIQYF
TRBV2,.,TRBJ2-7,TRBD1,TGTGCCAGCAGTGAATTCGTGGGGACAGGGCAGTACTTC,CASSEFVGTGQYF
TRBV5-1,.,TRBJ1-1,.,TGCGCCAGCAGCTTGGCTAGCGAAACTGAAGCTTTCTTT,CASSLASETEAFF
TRBV7-6,.,TRBJ2-5,.,TGTGCCAGCAGCCTAGACAGCGGCCAAGAGACCCAGTACTTC,CASSLDSGQETQYF
TRBV10-3,once,TRBJ2-7,TRBD2,TGTGCCATCCGTGCGGGGGAGGCCGAGCAGTACTTC,CAIRAGEAEQYF
TRBV10-1,.,TRBJ2-1,TRBD1,TGCGCCAGCAGTGTAGGGACAGGGACATGGGATGAGCAGTTCTTC,CASSVGTGTWDEQFF
TRBV7-2,.,TRBJ1-2,TRBD1,TGTGCCAGCAGCTTATTTTGGGACAGGGTGGGAGGCTACACCTTC,CASSLFWDRVGGYTF
TRBV10-2,once,TRBJ1-2,.,TGCGCCAGCAGCCGGGACATACTACTGGGTTTCTATGGCTACACCTTC,CASSRDILLGFYGYTF
TRBV4-3,few,TRBJ1-2,.,TGCGCCAGCAGCCAAGAGGATAATACAGGGAGTGTGGTTTGGGGCTACACCTTC,CASSQEDNTGSVVWGYTF
TRBV9,.,TRBJ1-3,TRBD1,TGTGCCAGCAGCGTTGCGACAGGGGGTGTGGGAAACACCATATATTTT,CASSVATGGVGNTIYF
TRBV5-6,few,TRBJ1-4,.,TGTGCCAGCAGCTCGCATTCGGTAGAAAAACTGTTTTTT,CASSSHSVEKLFF